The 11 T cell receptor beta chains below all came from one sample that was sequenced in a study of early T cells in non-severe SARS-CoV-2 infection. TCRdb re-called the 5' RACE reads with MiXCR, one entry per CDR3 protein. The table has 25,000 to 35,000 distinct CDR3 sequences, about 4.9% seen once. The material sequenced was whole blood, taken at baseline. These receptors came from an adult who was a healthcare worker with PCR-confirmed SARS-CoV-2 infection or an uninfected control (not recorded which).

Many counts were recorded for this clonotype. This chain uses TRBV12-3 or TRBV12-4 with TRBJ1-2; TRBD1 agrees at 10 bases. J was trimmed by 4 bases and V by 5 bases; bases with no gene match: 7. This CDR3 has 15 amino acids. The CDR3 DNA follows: TGTGCCAGCAGTCTCTGGGGACAGGGGCCCTATGGCTACACCTTC. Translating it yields CASSLWGQGPYGYTF.

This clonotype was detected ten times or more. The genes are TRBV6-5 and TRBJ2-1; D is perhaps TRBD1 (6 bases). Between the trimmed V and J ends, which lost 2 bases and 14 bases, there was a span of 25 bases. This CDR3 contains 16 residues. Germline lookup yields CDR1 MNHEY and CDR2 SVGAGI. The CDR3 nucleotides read TGTGCCAGCAGTTACGCCCTGGAGTCTGGGGGCTCGGGAAAGTTCTTC. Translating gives CASSYALESGGSGKFF.

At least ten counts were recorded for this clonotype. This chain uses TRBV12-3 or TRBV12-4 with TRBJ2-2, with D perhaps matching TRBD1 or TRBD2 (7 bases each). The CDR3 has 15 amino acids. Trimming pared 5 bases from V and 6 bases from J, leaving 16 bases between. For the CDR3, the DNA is TGTGCCAGCAGTCCGGGACTACAGGGGTCCGGGGAGCTGTTTTTT. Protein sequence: CASSPGLQGSGELFF.

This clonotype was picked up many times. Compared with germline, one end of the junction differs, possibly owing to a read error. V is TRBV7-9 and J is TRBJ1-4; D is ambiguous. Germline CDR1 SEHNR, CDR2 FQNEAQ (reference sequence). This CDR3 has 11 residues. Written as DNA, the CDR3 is TGTGCCAGCAGCTCCCTTGAAGGGAGCCGGTTT. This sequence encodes CASSSLEGSRF.

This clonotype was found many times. CDR3 amino acids: CASSLRRTSGRDNEQFF. CDR3 DNA: TGTGCCAGCAGCTTACGTCGGACTAGCGGGAGGGACAATGAGCAGTTCTTC. The V call is TRBV11-2, the J call TRBJ2-1; 15 nucleotides agree with TRBD2. The germline CDR1 and CDR2 sequences are SGHAT and FQNNGV. The CDR3 has 17 residues. The V and J ends lost 2 bases and 5 bases, in that order; junction bases with no gene match: 4.

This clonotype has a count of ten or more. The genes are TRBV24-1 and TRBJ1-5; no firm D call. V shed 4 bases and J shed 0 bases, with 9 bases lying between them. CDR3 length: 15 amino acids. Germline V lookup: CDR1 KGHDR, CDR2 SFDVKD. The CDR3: CATSDPGYSNQPQHF. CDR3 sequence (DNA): TGTGCCACCAGTGACCCAGGTTATAGCAATCAGCCCCAGCATTTT.

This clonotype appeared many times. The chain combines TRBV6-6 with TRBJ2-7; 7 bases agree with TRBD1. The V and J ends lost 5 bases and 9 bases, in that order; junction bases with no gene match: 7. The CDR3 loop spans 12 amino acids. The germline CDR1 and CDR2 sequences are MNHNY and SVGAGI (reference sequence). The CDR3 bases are TGTGCCAGCAGTGAAACAGGGGCGGGGCAGTACTTC. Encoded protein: CASSETGAGQYF.

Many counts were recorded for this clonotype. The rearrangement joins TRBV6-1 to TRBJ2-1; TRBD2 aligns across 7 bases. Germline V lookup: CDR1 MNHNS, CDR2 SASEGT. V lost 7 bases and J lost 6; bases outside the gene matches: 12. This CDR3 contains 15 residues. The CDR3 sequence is CASTLTSDGANEQFF. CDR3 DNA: TGTGCCAGCACGTTAACTAGCGATGGGGCCAATGAGCAGTTCTTC.

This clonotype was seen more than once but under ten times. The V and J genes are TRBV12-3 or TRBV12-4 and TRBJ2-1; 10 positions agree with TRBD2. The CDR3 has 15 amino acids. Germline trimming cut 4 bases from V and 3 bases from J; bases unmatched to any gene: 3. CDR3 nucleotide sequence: TGTGCCAGCAGTTCCGGACTAGCGGTCTACAATGAGCAGTTCTTC. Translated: CASSSGLAVYNEQFF.

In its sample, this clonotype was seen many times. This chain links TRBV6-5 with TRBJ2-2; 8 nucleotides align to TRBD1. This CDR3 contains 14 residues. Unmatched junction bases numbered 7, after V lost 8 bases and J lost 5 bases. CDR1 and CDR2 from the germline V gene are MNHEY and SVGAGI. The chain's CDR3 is CASEGQGATGELFF. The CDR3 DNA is TGTGCCAGCGAAGGCCAGGGGGCGACCGGGGAGCTGTTTTTT.

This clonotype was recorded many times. This CDR3 reads CASSLFLVNTEAFF. CDR3 DNA: TGTGCCAGCAGCTTGTTTCTGGTGAACACTGAAGCTTTCTTT. V and J are TRBV5-4 and TRBJ1-1; D remains ambiguous. V lost 1 base to trimming and J lost 0 bases, with 7 bases between them. The V gene's germline CDR1 is SGHNT and CDR2 YYREEE (reference sequence). This CDR3 has 14 amino acids.